Each of the 4 T cell receptor beta chains below was sequenced from the same sample in a study of blood T cell repertoires in COVID-19. The protocol was immunoSEQ multiplex PCR, while the TCRdb copy is restricted to in-frame clones and leaves out a portion. In the table there are around 52,000 clones, over 80% of which are singletons. Sequenced input: peripheral blood. The origin of the receptors is a woman aged 60-75 years with acute or convalescent COVID-19.

This clone was picked up a small number of times. The chain links TRBV10-3 to TRBJ1-6; D is unresolved. CDR3 length equals 15 residues. From germline, CDR1 is ENHRY and CDR2 SYGVKD. Trimming stripped 6 bases from V and 3 bases from J, with 12 bases between. The CDR3 spells CAISGSDIYNSPLHF. The CDR3 DNA follows: TGTGCCATCAGCGGTAGTGACATCTATAATTCACCCCTCCACTTT.

V is TRBV12-5 and J is TRBJ2-7; D is uncertain. The length of the CDR3 is 15 residues. Trimming stripped 5 bases from V and 6 bases from J, with 20 bases between. Germline CDR1 LGHNT, CDR2 FRNRAP. The CDR3 is CASGPVGRIMGEQYF. The CDR3 coding sequence is TGTGCTAGTGGTCCCGTTGGCAGGATTATGGGCGAGCAGTACTTC. The variable domain in full, with the rest retrieved from reference TRBV12-5 and TRBJ2-7, is DARVTQTPRHKVTEMGQEVTMRCQPILGHNTVFWYRQTMMQGLELLAYFRNRAPLDDSGMPKDRFSAEMPDATLATLKIQPSEPRDSAVYFCASGPVGRIMGEQYFGPGTRLTVT.

CDR3 protein: CASSYYAGVEPQHF. The CDR3 nucleotides read TGTGCCAGCAGTTACTACGCGGGAGTGGAGCCCCAGCATTTT. The chain links TRBV6-5 to TRBJ1-5; no definite D call. CDR1 MNHEY and CDR2 SVGAGI come from the germline V gene. The CDR3 is 14 amino acids. Trimming removed 1 base from V and 8 bases from J, with 12 bases in between.

The chain combines TRBV4-1 with TRBJ2-7, with 7 bases matching TRBD2. V shed 0 bases, J shed 0 bases, and the junction held 11 bases outside the gene matches. This CDR3 has 18 residues. CDR1 and CDR2 (germline): MGHRA, YSYEKL. As DNA, the CDR3 is TGCGCCAGCAGCCAAGAGGGATTCGGGCGGGGGACCTCCTACGAGCAGTACTTC. Its translation: CASSQEGFGRGTSYEQYF.